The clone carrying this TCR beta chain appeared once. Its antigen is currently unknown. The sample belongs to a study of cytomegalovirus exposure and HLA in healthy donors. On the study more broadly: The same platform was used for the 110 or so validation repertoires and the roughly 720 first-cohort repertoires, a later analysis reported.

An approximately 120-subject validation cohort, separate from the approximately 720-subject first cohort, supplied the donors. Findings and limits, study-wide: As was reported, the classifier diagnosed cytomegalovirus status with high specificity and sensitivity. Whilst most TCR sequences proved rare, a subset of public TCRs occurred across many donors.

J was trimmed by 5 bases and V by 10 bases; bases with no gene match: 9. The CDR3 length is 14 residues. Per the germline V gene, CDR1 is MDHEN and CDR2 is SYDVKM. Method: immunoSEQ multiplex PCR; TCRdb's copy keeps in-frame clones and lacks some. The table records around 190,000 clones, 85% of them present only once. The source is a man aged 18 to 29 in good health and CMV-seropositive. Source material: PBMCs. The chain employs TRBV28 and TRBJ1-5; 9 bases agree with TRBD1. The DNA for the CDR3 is TGTGCCACCTTAATAGGGGACAGGGATCAGCCCCAGCATTTT. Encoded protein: CATLIGDRDQPQHF.